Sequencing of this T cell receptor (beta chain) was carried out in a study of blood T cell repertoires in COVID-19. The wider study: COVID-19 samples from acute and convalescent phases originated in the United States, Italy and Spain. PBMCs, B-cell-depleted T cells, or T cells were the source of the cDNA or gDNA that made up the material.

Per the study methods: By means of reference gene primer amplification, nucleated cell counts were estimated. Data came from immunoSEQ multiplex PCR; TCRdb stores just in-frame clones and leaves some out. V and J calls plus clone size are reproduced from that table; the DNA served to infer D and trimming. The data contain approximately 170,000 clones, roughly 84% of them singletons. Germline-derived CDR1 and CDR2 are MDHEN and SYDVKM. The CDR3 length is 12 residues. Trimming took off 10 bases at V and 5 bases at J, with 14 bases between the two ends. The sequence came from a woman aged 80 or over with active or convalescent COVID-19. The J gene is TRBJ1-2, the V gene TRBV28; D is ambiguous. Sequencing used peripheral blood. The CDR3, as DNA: TGTGCCACCGGTTCGGGTCTTTATGGCTACACCTTC. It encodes CATGSGLYGYTF.